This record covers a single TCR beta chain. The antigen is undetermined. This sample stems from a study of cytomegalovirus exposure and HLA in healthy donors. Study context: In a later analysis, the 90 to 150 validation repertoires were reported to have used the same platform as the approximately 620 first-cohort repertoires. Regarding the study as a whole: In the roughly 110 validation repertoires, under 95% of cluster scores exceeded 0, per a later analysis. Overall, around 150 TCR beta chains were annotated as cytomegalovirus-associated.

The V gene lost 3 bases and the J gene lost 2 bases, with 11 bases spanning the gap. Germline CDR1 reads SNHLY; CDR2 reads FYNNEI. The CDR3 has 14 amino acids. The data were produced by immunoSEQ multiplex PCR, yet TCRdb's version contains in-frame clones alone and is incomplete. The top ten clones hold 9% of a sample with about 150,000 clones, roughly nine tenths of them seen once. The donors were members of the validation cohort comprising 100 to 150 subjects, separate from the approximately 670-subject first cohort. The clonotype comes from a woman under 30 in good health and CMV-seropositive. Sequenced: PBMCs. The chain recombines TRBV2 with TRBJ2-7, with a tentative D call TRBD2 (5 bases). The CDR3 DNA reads TGTGCCAGCAGTGAGTCCGACGGGGCCTACGAGCAGTACTTC. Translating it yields CASSESDGAYEQYF.